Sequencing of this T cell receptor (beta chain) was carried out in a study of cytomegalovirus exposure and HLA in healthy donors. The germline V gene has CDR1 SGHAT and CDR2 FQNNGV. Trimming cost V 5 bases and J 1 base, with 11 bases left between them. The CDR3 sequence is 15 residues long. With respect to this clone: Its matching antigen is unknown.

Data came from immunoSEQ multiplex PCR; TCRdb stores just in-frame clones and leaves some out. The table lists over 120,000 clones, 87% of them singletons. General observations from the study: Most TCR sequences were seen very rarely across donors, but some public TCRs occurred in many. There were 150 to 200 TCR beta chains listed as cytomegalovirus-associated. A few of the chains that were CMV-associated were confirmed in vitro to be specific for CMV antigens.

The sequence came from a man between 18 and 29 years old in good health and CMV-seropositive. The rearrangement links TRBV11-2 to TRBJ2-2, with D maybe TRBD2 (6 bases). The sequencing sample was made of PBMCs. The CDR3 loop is CASSLWGVNTGELFF. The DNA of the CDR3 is TGTGCCAGCAGCCTATGGGGGGTGAACACCGGGGAGCTGTTTTTT.